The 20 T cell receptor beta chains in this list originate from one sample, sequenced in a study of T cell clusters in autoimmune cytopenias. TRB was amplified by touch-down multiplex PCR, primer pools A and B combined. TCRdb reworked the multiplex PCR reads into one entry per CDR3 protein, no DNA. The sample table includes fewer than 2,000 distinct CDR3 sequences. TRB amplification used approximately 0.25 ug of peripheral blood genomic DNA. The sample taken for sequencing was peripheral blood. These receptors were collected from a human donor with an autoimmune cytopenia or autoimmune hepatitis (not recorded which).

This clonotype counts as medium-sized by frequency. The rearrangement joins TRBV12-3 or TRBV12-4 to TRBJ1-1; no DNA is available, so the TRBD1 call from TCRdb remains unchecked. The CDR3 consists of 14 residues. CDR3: CASSSGGQGTEAFF.

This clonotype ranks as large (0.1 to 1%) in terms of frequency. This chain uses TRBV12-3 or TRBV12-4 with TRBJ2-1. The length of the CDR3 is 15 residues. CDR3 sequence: CASTIQDGAYNEQFF.

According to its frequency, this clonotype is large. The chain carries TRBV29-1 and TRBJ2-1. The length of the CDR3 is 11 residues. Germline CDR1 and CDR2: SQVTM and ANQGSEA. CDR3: CSVGQINEQFF.

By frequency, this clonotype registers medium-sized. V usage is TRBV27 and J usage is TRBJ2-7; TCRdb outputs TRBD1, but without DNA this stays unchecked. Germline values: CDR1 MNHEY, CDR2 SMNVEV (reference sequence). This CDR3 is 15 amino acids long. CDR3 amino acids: CASSINRDRGYEQYF.

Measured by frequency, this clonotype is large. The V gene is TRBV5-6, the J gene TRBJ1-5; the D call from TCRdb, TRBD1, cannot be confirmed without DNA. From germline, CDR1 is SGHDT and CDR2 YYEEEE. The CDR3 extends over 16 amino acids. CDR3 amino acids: CASSFGTGGSDQPQHF.

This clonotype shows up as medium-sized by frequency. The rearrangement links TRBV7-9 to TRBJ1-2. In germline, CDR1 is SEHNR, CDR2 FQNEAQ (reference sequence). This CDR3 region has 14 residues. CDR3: CASSLSAVLYGYTF.

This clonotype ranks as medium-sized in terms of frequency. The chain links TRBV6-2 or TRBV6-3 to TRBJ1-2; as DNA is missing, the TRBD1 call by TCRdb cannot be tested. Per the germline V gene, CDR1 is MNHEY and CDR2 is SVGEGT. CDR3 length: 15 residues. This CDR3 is CASSSAPGEGRGYTF.

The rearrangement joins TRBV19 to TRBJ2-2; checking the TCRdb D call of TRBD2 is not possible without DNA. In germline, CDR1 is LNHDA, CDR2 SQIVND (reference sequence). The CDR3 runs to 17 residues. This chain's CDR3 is CASSSRLAGGSGGELFF.

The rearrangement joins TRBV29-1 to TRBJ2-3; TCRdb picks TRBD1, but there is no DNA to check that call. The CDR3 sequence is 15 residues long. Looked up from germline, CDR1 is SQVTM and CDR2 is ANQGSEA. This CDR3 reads CSVEINGAGPDTQYF.

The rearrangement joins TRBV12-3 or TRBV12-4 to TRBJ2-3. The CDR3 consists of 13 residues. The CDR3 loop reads CASSLRPSDTQYF.

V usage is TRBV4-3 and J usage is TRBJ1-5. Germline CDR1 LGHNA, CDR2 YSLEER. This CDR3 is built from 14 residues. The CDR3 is CASSQDFQEPPQHF.

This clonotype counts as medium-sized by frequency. CDR3 region: CSATERTGVQPQHF. The V gene is TRBV20-1, the J gene TRBJ1-5; TCRdb gives TRBD1 as the D gene, but with no DNA this cannot be confirmed. This CDR3 spans 14 amino acids. CDR1 DFQATT and CDR2 SNEGSKA come from the germline V gene (reference sequence).

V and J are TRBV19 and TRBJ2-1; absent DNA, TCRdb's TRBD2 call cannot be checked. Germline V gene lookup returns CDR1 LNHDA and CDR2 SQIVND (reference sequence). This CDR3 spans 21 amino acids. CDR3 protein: CASSIDRGSSGFLSLYNEQFF.

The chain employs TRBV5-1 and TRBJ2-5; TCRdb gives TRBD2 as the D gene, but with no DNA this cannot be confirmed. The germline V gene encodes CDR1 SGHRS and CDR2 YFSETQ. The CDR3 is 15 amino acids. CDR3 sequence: CASSSNWRGGETQYF.

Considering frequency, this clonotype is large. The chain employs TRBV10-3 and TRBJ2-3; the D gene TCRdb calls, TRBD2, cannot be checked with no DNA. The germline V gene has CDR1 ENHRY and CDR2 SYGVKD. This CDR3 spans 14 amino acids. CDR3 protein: CASTGGTPPDTQYF.

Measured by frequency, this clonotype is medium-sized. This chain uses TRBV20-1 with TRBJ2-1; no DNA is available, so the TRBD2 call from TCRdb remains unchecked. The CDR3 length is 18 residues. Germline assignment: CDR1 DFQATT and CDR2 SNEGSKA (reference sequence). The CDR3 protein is CSASLLAGGQRALNEQFF.

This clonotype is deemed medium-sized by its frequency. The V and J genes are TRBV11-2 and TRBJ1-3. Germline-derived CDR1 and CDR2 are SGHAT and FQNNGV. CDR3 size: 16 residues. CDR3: CASSPYTRGPGNTIYF.

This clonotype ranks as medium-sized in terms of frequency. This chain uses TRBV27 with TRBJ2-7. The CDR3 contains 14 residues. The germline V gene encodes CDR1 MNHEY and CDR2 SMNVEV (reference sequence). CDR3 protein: CASSLRPGTHEQYF.

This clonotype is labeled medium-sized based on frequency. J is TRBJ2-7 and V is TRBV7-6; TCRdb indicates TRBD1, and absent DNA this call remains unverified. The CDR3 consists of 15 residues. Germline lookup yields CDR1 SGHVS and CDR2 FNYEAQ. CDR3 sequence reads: CASSLEGTVSYEQYF.

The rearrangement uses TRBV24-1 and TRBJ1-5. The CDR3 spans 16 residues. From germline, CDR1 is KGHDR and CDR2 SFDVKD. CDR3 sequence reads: CATSDSQGSGYQPQHF.